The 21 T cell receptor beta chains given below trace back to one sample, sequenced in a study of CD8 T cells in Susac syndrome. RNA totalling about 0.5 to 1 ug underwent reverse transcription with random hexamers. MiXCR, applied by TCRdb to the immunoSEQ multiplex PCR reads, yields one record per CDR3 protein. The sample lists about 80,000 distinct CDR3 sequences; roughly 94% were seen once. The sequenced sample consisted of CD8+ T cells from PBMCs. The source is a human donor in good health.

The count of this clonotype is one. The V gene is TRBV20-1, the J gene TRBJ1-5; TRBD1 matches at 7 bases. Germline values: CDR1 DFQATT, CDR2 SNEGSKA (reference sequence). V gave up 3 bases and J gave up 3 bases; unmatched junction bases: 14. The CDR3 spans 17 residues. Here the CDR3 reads CSARRKNLDRVNQPQHF. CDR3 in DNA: TGCAGTGCTAGGCGTAAAAACCTAGACAGGGTCAATCAGCCCCAGCATTTT.

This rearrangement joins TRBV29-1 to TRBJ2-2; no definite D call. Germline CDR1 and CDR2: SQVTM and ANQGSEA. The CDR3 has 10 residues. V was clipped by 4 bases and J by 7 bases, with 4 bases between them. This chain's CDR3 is CSVGNGELFF. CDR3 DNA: TGCAGCGTTGGTAACGGGGAGCTGTTTTTT.

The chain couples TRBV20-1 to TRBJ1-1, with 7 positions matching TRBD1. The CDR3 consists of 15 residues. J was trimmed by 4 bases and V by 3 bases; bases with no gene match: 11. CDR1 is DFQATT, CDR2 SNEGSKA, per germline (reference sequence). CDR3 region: CSASLLRDRATEAFF. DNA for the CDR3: TGCAGTGCTAGTCTTCTACGAGACAGGGCCACTGAAGCTTTCTTT.

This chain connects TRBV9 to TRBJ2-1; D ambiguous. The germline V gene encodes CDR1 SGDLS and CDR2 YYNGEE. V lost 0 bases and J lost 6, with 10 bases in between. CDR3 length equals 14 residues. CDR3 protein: CASSVGNSGNEQFF. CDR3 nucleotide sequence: TGTGCCAGCAGCGTAGGTAATTCTGGCAATGAGCAGTTCTTC.

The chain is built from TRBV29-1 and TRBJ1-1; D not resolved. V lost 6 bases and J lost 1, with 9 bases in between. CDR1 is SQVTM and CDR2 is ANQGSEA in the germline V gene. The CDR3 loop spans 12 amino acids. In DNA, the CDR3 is TGCAGCGTCCCGGGCGCGAACACTGAAGCTTTCTTT. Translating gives CSVPGANTEAFF.

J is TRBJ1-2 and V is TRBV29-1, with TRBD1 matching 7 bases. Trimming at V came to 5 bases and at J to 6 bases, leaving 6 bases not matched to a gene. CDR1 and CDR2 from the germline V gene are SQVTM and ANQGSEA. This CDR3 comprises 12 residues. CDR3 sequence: CSVRDRVDGYTF. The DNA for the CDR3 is TGCAGCGTTCGAGACAGGGTTGATGGCTACACCTTC.

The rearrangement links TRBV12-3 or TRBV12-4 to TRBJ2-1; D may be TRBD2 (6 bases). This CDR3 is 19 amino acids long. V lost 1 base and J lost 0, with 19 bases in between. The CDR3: CASSLDSGGVKSSYNEQFF. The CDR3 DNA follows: TGTGCCAGCAGTTTAGATAGCGGAGGCGTAAAGAGCTCCTACAATGAGCAGTTCTTC.

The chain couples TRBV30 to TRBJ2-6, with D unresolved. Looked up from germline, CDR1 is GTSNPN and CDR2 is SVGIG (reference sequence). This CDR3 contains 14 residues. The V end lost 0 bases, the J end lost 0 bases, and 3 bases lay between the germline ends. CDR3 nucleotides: TGTGCCTGGAGTGTCTACTCTGGGGCCAACGTCCTGACTTTC. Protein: CAWSVYSGANVLTF.

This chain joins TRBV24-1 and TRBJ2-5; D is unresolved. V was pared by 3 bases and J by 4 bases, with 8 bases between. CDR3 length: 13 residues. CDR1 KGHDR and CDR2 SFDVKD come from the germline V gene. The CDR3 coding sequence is TGTGCCACCAGTGATCATAGTCCAGAGACCCAGTACTTC. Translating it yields CATSDHSPETQYF.

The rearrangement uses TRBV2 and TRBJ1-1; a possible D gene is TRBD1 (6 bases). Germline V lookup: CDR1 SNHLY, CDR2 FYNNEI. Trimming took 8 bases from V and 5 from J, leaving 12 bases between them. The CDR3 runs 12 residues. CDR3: CASPIQGTEAFF. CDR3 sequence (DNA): TGTGCCAGCCCGATACAGGGTACTGAAGCTTTCTTT.

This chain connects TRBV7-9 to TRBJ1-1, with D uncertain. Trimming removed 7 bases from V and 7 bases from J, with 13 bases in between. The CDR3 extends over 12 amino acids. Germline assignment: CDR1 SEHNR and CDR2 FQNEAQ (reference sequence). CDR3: CASTEAGIEAFF. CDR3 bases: TGTGCCAGCACCGAGGCTGGGATTGAAGCTTTCTTT.

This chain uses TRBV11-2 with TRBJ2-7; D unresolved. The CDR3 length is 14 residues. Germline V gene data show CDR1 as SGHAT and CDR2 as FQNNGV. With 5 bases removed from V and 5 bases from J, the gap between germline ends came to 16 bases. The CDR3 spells CASSTWAMDNEQYV. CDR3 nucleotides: TGTGCCAGCAGCACCTGGGCAATGGATAACGAGCAGTACGTC.

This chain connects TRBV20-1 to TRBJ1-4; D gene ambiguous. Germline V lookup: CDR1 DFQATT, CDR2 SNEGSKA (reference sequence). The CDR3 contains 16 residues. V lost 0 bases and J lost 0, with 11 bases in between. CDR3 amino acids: CSARDRLPSTNEKLFF. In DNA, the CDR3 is TGCAGTGCTAGAGATCGGCTACCATCAACTAATGAAAAACTGTTTTTT.

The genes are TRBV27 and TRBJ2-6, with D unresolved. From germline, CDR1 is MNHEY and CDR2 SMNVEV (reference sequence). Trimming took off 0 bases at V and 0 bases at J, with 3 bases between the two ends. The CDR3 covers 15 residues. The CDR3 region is CASSLSVSGANVLTF. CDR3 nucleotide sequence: TGTGCCAGCAGTTTATCAGTCTCTGGGGCCAACGTCCTGACTTTC. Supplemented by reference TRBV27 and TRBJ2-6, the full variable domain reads EAQVTQNPRYLITVTGKKLTVTCSQNMNHEYMSWYRQDPGLGLRQIYYSMNVEVTDKGDVPEGYKVSRKEKRNFPLILESPSPNQTSLYFCASSLSVSGANVLTFGAGSRLTVL.

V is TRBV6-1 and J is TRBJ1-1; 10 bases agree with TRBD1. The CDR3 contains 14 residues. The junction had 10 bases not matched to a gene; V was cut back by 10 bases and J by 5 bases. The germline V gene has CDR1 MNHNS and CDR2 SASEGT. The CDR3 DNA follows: TGTGCCAACCAGGACAGGGGGGAGATAACTGAAGCTTTCTTT. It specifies CANQDRGEITEAFF.

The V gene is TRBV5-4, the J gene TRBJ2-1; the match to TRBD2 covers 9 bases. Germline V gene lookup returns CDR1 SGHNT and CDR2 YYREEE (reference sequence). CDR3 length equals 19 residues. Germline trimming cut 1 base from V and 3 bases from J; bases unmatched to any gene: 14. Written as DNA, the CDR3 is TGTGCCAGCAGCTTGACAGGGTGGCGGGGGGGCTTGGGCTACAATGAGCAGTTCTTC. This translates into CASSLTGWRGGLGYNEQFF.

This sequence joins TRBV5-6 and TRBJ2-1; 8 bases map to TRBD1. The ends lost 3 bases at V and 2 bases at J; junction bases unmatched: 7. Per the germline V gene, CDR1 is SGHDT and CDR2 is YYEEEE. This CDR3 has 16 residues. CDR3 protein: CASSSGTGRTYNEQFF. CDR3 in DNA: TGTGCCAGCAGCTCGGGGACAGGTCGCACCTACAATGAGCAGTTCTTC.

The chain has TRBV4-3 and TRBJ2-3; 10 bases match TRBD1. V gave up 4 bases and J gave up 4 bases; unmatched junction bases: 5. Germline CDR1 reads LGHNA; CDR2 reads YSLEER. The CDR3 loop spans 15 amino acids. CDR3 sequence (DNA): TGCGCCAGCAGCCGGGGACAGGGGACGGCAGATACGCAGTATTTT. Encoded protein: CASSRGQGTADTQYF.

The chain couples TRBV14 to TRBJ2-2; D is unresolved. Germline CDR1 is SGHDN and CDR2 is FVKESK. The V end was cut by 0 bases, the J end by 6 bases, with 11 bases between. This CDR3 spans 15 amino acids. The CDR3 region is CASSQDLYRAGELFF. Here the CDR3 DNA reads TGTGCCAGCAGCCAAGATTTATATAGGGCCGGGGAGCTGTTTTTT.

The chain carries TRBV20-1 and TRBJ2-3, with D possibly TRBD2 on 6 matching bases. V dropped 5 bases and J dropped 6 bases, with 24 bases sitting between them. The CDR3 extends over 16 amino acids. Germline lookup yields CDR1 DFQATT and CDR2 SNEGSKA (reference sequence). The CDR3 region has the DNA TGCAGTGCTGGACTTGAGGAGGGCCGGTTGCCCGATACGCAGTATTTT. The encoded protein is CSAGLEEGRLPDTQYF.

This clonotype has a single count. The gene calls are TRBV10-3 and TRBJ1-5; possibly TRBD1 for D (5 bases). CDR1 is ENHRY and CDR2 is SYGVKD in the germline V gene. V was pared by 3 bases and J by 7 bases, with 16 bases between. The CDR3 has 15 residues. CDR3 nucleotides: TGTGCCATCAGTGAAAGGACGGGGGGACGACAGCCCCAGCATTTT. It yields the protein CAISERTGGRQPQHF.